The 15 T cell receptor beta chains listed next were all sequenced from one sample in a study of blood T cell repertoires in COVID-19. Profiling relied on immunoSEQ multiplex PCR, and the TCRdb table lists in-frame clones only, not all of them. The sample shows 250,000 to 350,000 clones, approximately 90% of them seen only once. Input material: peripheral blood. Receptor source: a woman aged 45-65 years with COVID-19, enrolled during active disease.

This clone was counted a single time. V and J are TRBV9 and TRBJ2-5, with 12 bases aligning to TRBD2. Germline V lookup: CDR1 SGDLS, CDR2 YYNGEE. The CDR3 loop spans 16 amino acids. V shed 3 bases and J 7 bases; nucleotides not matched to a gene: 10. CDR3 amino acids: CASSGRLAGEIGTQYF. The CDR3 DNA reads TGTGCCAGCAGCGGGAGACTAGCGGGAGAGATAGGGACCCAGTACTTC.

The V gene is TRBV24-1, the J gene TRBJ2-2; D remains ambiguous. This CDR3 is 16 amino acids long. V was clipped by 7 bases and J by 0 bases, with 14 bases between them. CDR1 is KGHDR, CDR2 SFDVKD, per germline. The CDR3 sequence: CATSPAQRANTGELFF. The CDR3 DNA reads TGTGCCACCAGCCCAGCCCAGCGCGCGAACACCGGGGAGCTGTTTTTT.

This clone was picked up a small number of times. This CDR3 reads CASSLEYRDPGNTIYF. CDR3 nucleotides: TGTGCCAGCAGCTTAGAATACAGGGACCCTGGAAACACCATATATTTT. The rearrangement links TRBV7-9 to TRBJ1-3; weak D call: TRBD1 (6 bases). The CDR3 has 16 residues. Germline values: CDR1 SEHNR, CDR2 FQNEAQ (reference sequence). V was cut by 1 base and J by 2 bases, with 12 bases left in between. The full variable domain, its missing parts supplied by reference TRBV7-9 and TRBJ1-3, is DTGVSQNPRHKITKRGQNVTFRCDPISEHNRLYWYRQTLGQGPEFLTYFQNEAQLEKSRLLSDRFSAERPKGSFSTLEIQRTEQGDSAMYLCASSLEYRDPGNTIYFGEGSWLTVV.

V is TRBV7-8 and J is TRBJ1-1; D gene unclear. The ends were cut back, 0 bases at V and 2 bases at J, with 7 bases in the middle. CDR1 is SGHVS and CDR2 is FQNEAQ in the germline V gene. The length of the CDR3 is 14 residues. The DNA of the CDR3 is TGTGCCAGCAGCTTAGCCGGGTTTAACACTGAAGCTTTCTTT. Translation gives CASSLAGFNTEAFF.

Of note for this clone: Other nucleotide sequences from this sample produce the same CDR3. This sequence joins TRBV12-3 or TRBV12-4 and TRBJ1-1; D might be TRBD1 (5 bases). The CDR3 sequence is 13 residues long. V lost 4 bases to trimming and J lost 0 bases, with 6 bases between them. CDR3 region: CASSSTVNTEAFF. The DNA of the CDR3 is TGTGCCAGCAGTTCGACAGTGAACACTGAAGCTTTCTTT.

The chain combines TRBV27 with TRBJ2-5, with 7 positions matching TRBD1. V was pared by 3 bases and J by 2 bases, with 6 bases of the junction left unmatched. Germline loops: CDR1 MNHEY, CDR2 SMNVEV (reference sequence). This CDR3 has 15 amino acids. The CDR3 loop is CASSFRTGVQETQYF. For the CDR3, the DNA is TGTGCCAGCAGTTTCCGAACAGGGGTGCAAGAGACCCAGTACTTC.

Comments on this clone: In the same sample, other DNA sequences code for this CDR3. The chain recombines TRBV19 with TRBJ1-1, with 9 bases aligning to TRBD1. This CDR3 region has 12 residues. V was clipped by 10 bases and J by 6 bases; unmatched bases: 6. CDR1 is LNHDA, CDR2 SQIVND, per germline (reference sequence). CDR3 sequence (DNA): TGTGCCACTCGGGACAGGGAATCTGAAGCTTTCTTT. Protein product: CATRDRESEAFF. The entire variable domain, with the rest obtained from reference TRBV19 and TRBJ1-1, is as follows: DGGITQSPKYLFRKEGQNVTLSCEQNLNHDAMYWYRQDPGQGLRLIYYSQIVNDFQKGDIAEGYSVSREKKESFPLTVTSAQKNPTAFYLCATRDRESEAFFGQGTRLTVV.

The V call is TRBV4-1, the J call TRBJ1-2, with D unresolved. The CDR3 is 16 residues long. Trimming removed 2 bases from V and 6 bases from J, with 19 bases in between. Germline lookup yields CDR1 MGHRA and CDR2 YSYEKL. The CDR3 spells CASSQMIVGALDGYTF. CDR3 DNA sequence: TGCGCCAGCAGCCAAATGATCGTGGGAGCTTTGGATGGCTACACCTTC.

The CDR3 DNA is TGTGCCATCAGTGAGCCACAGACTAGCAAGTATGAGCAGTTCTTC. As protein: CAISEPQTSKYEQFF. V gene TRBV10-3 combines with J gene TRBJ2-1, with 7 bases lining up with TRBD2. CDR3 length: 15 residues. The germline gives CDR1 ENHRY, CDR2 SYGVKD. The V segment lost 2 bases and the J segment 8 bases; nucleotides outside the gene matches: 9.

The V gene is TRBV6-5, the J gene TRBJ1-1; 7 bases match TRBD1. Losses at the gene ends were 4 bases for V and 11 bases for J; bases not matched to a gene: 10. In germline, CDR1 is MNHEY, CDR2 SVGAGI. The CDR3 extends over 13 amino acids. The CDR3 DNA follows: TGTGCCAGCAGTTCCGGACAGGTCGGTTCGGCTTTCTTT. This encodes CASSSGQVGSAFF.

This clone appeared a single time. The chain employs TRBV2 and TRBJ2-1, with 9 bases that match TRBD2. The J segment lost 9 bases and the V segment lost 2 bases, leaving 8 bases of the junction unmatched. CDR3 length: 15 residues. CDR1 and CDR2 from the germline V gene are SNHLY and FYNNEI. The CDR3 loop is CASSENIAGASEQFF. The DNA of the CDR3 is TGTGCCAGCAGTGAAAATATAGCGGGAGCATCTGAGCAGTTCTTC.

The chain has TRBV29-1 and TRBJ1-2; D might be TRBD1 (6 bases). Trimming removed 4 bases from V and 5 bases from J, with 17 bases in between. Per germline, CDR1 SQVTM and CDR2 ANQGSEA. The CDR3 is 14 residues long. The CDR3 DNA follows: TGCAGCGTTGCGTGGGGGGGCGCTCGGTATGGCTACACCTTC. Its translation is CSVAWGGARYGYTF.

V and J are TRBV12-5 and TRBJ2-7; tentatively, D is TRBD1 (6 bases). The V gene lost 6 bases and the J gene lost 2 bases, with 20 bases spanning the gap. This CDR3 region has 16 residues. The V gene's germline CDR1 is LGHNT and CDR2 FRNRAP. The CDR3 here is CASGSITGQSPYEQYF. The CDR3 DNA sequence: TGTGCTAGTGGCTCAATTACGGGACAAAGTCCCTACGAGCAGTACTTC. Supplemented by reference TRBV12-5 and TRBJ2-7, the full variable domain reads DARVTQTPRHKVTEMGQEVTMRCQPILGHNTVFWYRQTMMQGLELLAYFRNRAPLDDSGMPKDRFSAEMPDATLATLKIQPSEPRDSAVYFCASGSITGQSPYEQYFGPGTRLTVT.

The chain carries TRBV30 and TRBJ2-7, with 8 positions matching TRBD2. Germline CDR1 is GTSNPN and CDR2 is SVGIG (reference sequence). The V and J ends lost 2 bases and 0 bases, in that order; junction bases with no gene match: 9. The CDR3 totals 16 residues. CDR3 nucleotide sequence: TGTGCCTGGAGTCGGGGGGGGCTCGTGGGCTCCTACGAGCAGTACTTC. Residues: CAWSRGGLVGSYEQYF.

The genes are TRBV6-5 and TRBJ2-1; 7 nucleotides line up with TRBD1. CDR1 and CDR2 (germline): MNHEY, SVGAGI. CDR3 size: 13 residues. V trimming: 6 bases; J trimming: 3 bases; junction bases outside the gene matches: 2. CDR3 sequence (DNA): TGTGCCAGCAGCTGGGACAGCTACAATGAGCAGTTCTTC. This sequence encodes CASSWDSYNEQFF.